The T cell receptor (beta chain) under discussion was sequenced for a study of T cells after yellow fever vaccination (dated by TCRdb to between 2019 and 2020). For context, the study as a whole: The SMART-Seq v4 Ultra Low Input RNA kit was used to prepare libraries from fractions with low cell numbers. Blood was drawn at multiple timepoints before and after primary and secondary immunization, with bulk PBMC replicates and cell subsets isolated. To track T-cell clones before and after primary and booster YFV17D yellow fever vaccination, bulk TCR alpha and beta repertoires were sequenced longitudinally. The cohort comprised two healthy male donors, one aged 18 to 30 and one aged 30 to 40 years. Overall study outcomes, separate from this receptor: A small fraction of clonotypes showed up in both the CD4 and CD8 compartments, probably as a result of convergent recombination. Because abundant contaminating clonotypes from the bulk population could be contained in FACS-sorted repertoires, computational filtering was required. After the booster, most clones that had expanded after primary vaccination were detected again (nearly 97% of CD4 and about 88% of CD8), suggesting broad maintenance of memory. The study included only two donors, which limits how far the findings can be generalized. Compared with the primary T-cell response, the secondary T-cell response was faster but weaker, reaching its peak on day 5 rather than on day 15.

The sequencing machine was an Illumina NovaSeq 6000. TCR cDNA was synthesized by 5'RACE template switching, through which a universal primer site and unique molecular identifiers were introduced. Priming for cDNA synthesis came from both the TCR alpha and TCR beta constant segments. Library amplification involved two PCR steps, and the second step added sample barcodes and sequencing adapters. Sequencing of the libraries was done on either Illumina HiSeq 2500 (2x100 bp) or NovaSeq (2x150 bp). In the original analysis: Reads were demultiplexed and collapsed into UMI consensus sequences with MIGEC, and V(D)J alignment was performed with MiXCR. Vaccine-responding clonotypes were defined with edgeR using replicate PBMC samples, requiring FDR below 0.01 and a log2 fold change above 5 up to day 15. Bulk clonotypes were assigned CD4 or CD8 identity according to which sequenced CD4 or CD8 repertoire held them at higher abundance. TCRdb's own reprocessing of the public reads used fastp at Q25 and MiXCR and kept productive beta chains. Records with the same CDR3 protein are collapsed into one entry carrying the most frequent genes and DNA. These V and J calls originate from TCRdb's pipeline instead of the authors' own analysis. The sample includes approximately 300,000 distinct CDR3 sequences, with around 10% observed a single time. The top ten clonotypes cover about 3% of the sample.

The treatment or condition label on this specimen signifies: live attenuated yellow fever vaccine strain. A standard Ficoll-Paque protocol was used to isolate PBMCs from peripheral blood. Dynabeads CD4 and CD8 positive selection kits were used to isolate CD4 and CD8 T-cell fractions. TriZol was used to extract RNA from bulk PBMCs, from CD4 and CD8 fractions, and from dextramer-positive and dextramer-negative fractions. CDR1 is given as MNHNS and CDR2 as SASEGT, both from the germline V gene. Including the terminal cysteine and phenylalanine, the CDR3 comprises 14 residues. This entry keeps only the CDR3 DNA: 42 bases, framed from base 1. Trimming removed 4 bases from V and 2 bases from J, leaving 10 bases between the germline ends. Comment on this clonotype: The antigen it recognizes is unknown. Per-nucleotide qualities are absent, and no much larger clonotype sits a single base away.

This clonotype was obtained from a man between 18 and 29 years old who received the YFV17D yellow fever vaccine. The rearranged segments are TRBV6-1 and TRBJ2-3; TRBD1 could be the D gene, as 6 bases match. This specimen was CD4+ T cells sorted from PBMCs, taken 45 days after the yellow fever booster vaccination. The nucleotide sequence reads TGTGCCAGCAGTGCCCAGGGGTTCACAGATACGCAGTATTTT. It translates as CASSAQGFTDTQYF.